The T cell receptor (beta chain) under discussion was sequenced for a study of beta chain features in type 1 diabetes. As for the study in general: Age, gender and cell yields were alike across patients and healthy donors.

This clone was observed a few times. Its antigen is still unknown. Notes on the study in general: Shorter templates may be favored by PCR, equally so in patients and controls. Among patients with Type 1 diabetes, TCRB CDR3s were moderately but significantly shorter in every one of the four CD4+ subsets. Any HLA type influence on TCRB rearrangement was left unresolved here.

Expressed TCRB transcripts were sequenced, since all the RNA that had been isolated was reverse transcribed. Produced via immunoSEQ multiplex PCR; TCRdb's table is partial and in-frame only. The table lists 200,000 to 300,000 clones, roughly 70% of them singletons. Germline V gene lookup returns CDR1 ENHRY and CDR2 SYGVKD. The trim removed 11 bases at V and 5 bases at J, leaving 11 bases unmatched. This CDR3 has 15 amino acids. Sequencing input: naive CD4+ T cells from blood. This receptor was identified in a man younger than 40 in good health. J is TRBJ2-2 and V is TRBV10-3; 10 bases agree with TRBD1. DNA of the CDR3: TGTGCCTCTCGTCGGGGACAGGGGAAAACCGGGGAGCTGTTTTTT. As protein: CASRRGQGKTGELFF.